Below, 27 T cell receptor beta chains from the same sample are listed, as sequenced in a study of CD8 T cells in Susac syndrome. A quantity of roughly 0.5 to 1 ug RNA underwent reverse transcription using random hexamers. TCRdb itself ran the immunoSEQ multiplex PCR reads through MiXCR, one entry per CDR3 protein. The top ten clones hold less than 0.08% of a sample with about 300,000 distinct CDR3 sequences, about 91% of them seen once. Source material: CD4+ T cells from PBMCs. These receptor sequences come from a human donor with multiple sclerosis.

V gene TRBV10-2 combines with J gene TRBJ1-5; 7 nucleotides agree with TRBD1. The length of the CDR3 is 14 residues. In germline, CDR1 is WSHSY, CDR2 SAAADI. J lost 5 bases, V lost 6 bases, and 7 bases had no gene match. This CDR3 reads CASRAGTAHQPQHF. CDR3 nucleotide sequence: TGCGCCAGCAGAGCAGGGACAGCCCATCAGCCCCAGCATTTT.

CDR3 sequence (DNA): TGTGCCAGCAGCTTAGCATTCGACAGATCAGGCTCCTACGAGCAGTACTTC. Its protein is CASSLAFDRSGSYEQYF. The chain combines TRBV7-2 with TRBJ2-7; tentative D call: TRBD1 (5 bases). V lost 0 bases, J lost 0 bases, and 15 bases lay in between. There are 17 residues in the CDR3. Germline V gene lookup returns CDR1 SGHTA and CDR2 FQGNSA.

The rearrangement uses TRBV18 and TRBJ2-1; TRBD2 aligns across 11 bases. J gave up 4 bases and V 4 bases, and 6 bases lay outside the gene matches. Germline V gene data show CDR1 as KGHSH and CDR2 as LQKENI. This CDR3 is built from 16 residues. In nucleotides, the CDR3 is TGTGCCAGCTCACGGGGACTAGCGGAGTCTTACAATGAGCAGTTCTTC. This encodes CASSRGLAESYNEQFF.

J is TRBJ1-1 and V is TRBV29-1; no reliable D call. V gave up 5 bases and J gave up 9 bases, with 16 bases separating them. Germline CDR1 SQVTM, CDR2 ANQGSEA. The CDR3 runs 12 residues. The CDR3 sequence is CSVQLMGLKAFF. The CDR3 region has the DNA TGCAGCGTTCAACTGATGGGCTTAAAAGCTTTCTTT.

The rearrangement uses TRBV9 and TRBJ1-3; no reliable D call. There are 16 residues in the CDR3. CDR1 and CDR2 from the germline V gene are SGDLS and YYNGEE. The ends were cut back, 2 bases at V and 1 base at J, with 13 bases in the middle. CDR3 amino acids: CASSVHAGPSGNTIYF. The DNA of the CDR3 is TGTGCCAGCAGCGTCCACGCGGGCCCTTCTGGAAACACCATATATTTT. Together with reference TRBV9 and TRBJ1-3, the CDR3 gives the full variable domain: DSGVTQTPKHLITATGQRVTLRCSPRSGDLSVYWYQQSLDQGLQFLIQYYNGEERAKGNILERFSAQQFPDLHSELNLSSLELGDSALYFCASSVHAGPSGNTIYFGEGSWLTVV.

The V gene is TRBV3-1, the J gene TRBJ2-7, with D possibly TRBD2 on 5 matching bases. CDR3 length: 14 residues. Germline CDR1 and CDR2: LGHDT and YNNKEL (reference sequence). Trimming pared 0 bases from V and 5 bases from J, leaving 11 bases between. The CDR3 DNA sequence: TGTGCCAGCAGCCAAGACTACAGCGGAAACGAGCAGTACTTC. Protein product: CASSQDYSGNEQYF.

The chain couples TRBV6-1 to TRBJ2-7; D may be TRBD1 (6 bases). V lost 4 bases and J 12 bases, leaving 16 bases between the germline ends. The CDR3 spans 12 residues. Germline CDR1 and CDR2: MNHNS and SASEGT. CDR3 DNA: TGTGCCAGCAGTGCCCGGGACACGAGGTCGTACTTC. It codes for CASSARDTRSYF.

V usage is TRBV4-2 and J usage is TRBJ1-3; D is uncertain. Germline V lookup: CDR1 LGHNA, CDR2 YNFKEQ. V dropped 3 bases and J dropped 0 bases, with 6 bases sitting between them. The CDR3 sequence is 14 residues long. The CDR3 nucleotides are TGTGCCAGCAGCCACATCCCCTCTGGAAACACCATATATTTT. Encoded protein: CASSHIPSGNTIYF.

The gene calls are TRBV5-1 and TRBJ1-6; no clear D gene. V lost 0 bases, J lost 2 bases, and 6 bases lay in between. The CDR3 sequence is 15 residues long. Germline values: CDR1 SGHRS, CDR2 YFSETQ. CDR3 loop: CASSLGEAYNSPLHF. CDR3 bases: TGCGCCAGCAGCTTGGGAGAGGCCTATAATTCACCCCTCCACTTT.

This chain uses TRBV24-1 with TRBJ2-1; tentatively, D is TRBD1 or TRBD2 (6 bases each). The CDR3 has 16 residues. V was cut by 3 bases and J by 6 bases, with 17 bases left in between. The germline gives CDR1 KGHDR, CDR2 SFDVKD. Written as DNA, the CDR3 is TGTGCCACCAGTGATGCGGTTGGGGGGCCCGGCAATGAGCAGTTCTTC. Residues: CATSDAVGGPGNEQFF.

The chain combines TRBV3-1 with TRBJ2-2; 7 bases are a match to TRBD1. Trimming removed 0 bases from V and 4 bases from J; junction bases left unmatched: 14. The length of the CDR3 is 19 residues. Germline values: CDR1 LGHDT, CDR2 YNNKEL (reference sequence). As DNA, the CDR3 is TGTGCCAGCAGCCAAGAAGCCGGGCGACAGGGCTGGGCCACCGGGGAGCTGTTTTTT. Translated, it gives CASSQEAGRQGWATGELFF.

This chain connects TRBV7-3 to TRBJ2-3; maybe TRBD1 (5 bases). The CDR3 totals 15 residues. Germline values: CDR1 SGHTA, CDR2 FQGTGA. V lost 6 bases and J lost 3, with 16 bases in between. CDR3 sequence reads: CASSRGQGVTDTQYF. The CDR3 region has the DNA TGTGCCAGCAGTCGAGGCCAGGGTGTAACAGATACGCAGTATTTT. The variable domain in full, completed from reference TRBV7-3 and TRBJ2-3, reads GAGVSQTPSNKVTEKGKYVELRCDPISGHTALYWYRQSLGQGPEFLIYFQGTGAADDSGLPNDRFFAVRPEGSVSTLKIQRTERGDSAVYLCASSRGQGVTDTQYFGPGTRLTVL.

The chain is built from TRBV30 and TRBJ2-1; D unclear. V lost 1 base to trimming and J lost 7 bases, with 8 bases between them. Looked up from germline, CDR1 is GTSNPN and CDR2 is SVGIG (reference sequence). The CDR3 loop spans 12 amino acids. CDR3 protein: CAWSGLRNEQFF. The CDR3 DNA follows: TGTGCCTGGAGTGGTCTACGGAATGAGCAGTTCTTC.

The V gene is TRBV29-1, the J gene TRBJ2-7; perhaps TRBD2 as D (7 bases). The V gene's germline CDR1 is SQVTM and CDR2 ANQGSEA. The CDR3 totals 14 residues. Trimming left V 7 bases short and J 2 bases short, with 18 bases between. The CDR3 DNA reads as TGCAGCGCCGCCGGCGGCGGGGGCGCCTACGAGCAGTACTTC. Translated: CSAAGGGGAYEQYF.

The chain employs TRBV7-2 and TRBJ1-1, with TRBD1 matching 10 bases. Germline V gene data show CDR1 as SGHTA and CDR2 as FQGNSA. The CDR3 sequence is 16 residues long. V dropped 0 bases and J dropped 5; count of bases not matched to a gene: 6. The CDR3 nucleotides read TGTGCCAGCAGCTTAGCGCGTGACAGGGGGCTGACTGAAGCTTTCTTT. It codes for CASSLARDRGLTEAFF.

V and J are TRBV2 and TRBJ2-7; D is unclear. V was pared by 7 bases and J by 0 bases, with 10 bases between. The germline CDR1 and CDR2 sequences are SNHLY and FYNNEI. There are 13 residues in the CDR3. CDR3 coding DNA: TGTGCCAGCACCAGCACGAGCTCCTACGAGCAGTACTTC. This codes for CASTSTSSYEQYF.

The chain carries TRBV29-1 and TRBJ1-2, with 8 bases fitting TRBD1. The V gene end was trimmed by 4 bases and the J gene end by 8 bases; junction bases not matched to a gene: 6. Germline V gives CDR1 SQVTM, CDR2 ANQGSEA. The CDR3 has 12 residues. CDR3 region: CSVGQGSVGYTF. CDR3 sequence (DNA): TGCAGCGTTGGACAGGGGAGCGTCGGCTACACCTTC.

This chain joins TRBV5-4 and TRBJ2-3; D is uncertain. CDR3 length: 13 residues. Germline values: CDR1 SGHNT, CDR2 YYREEE (reference sequence). Trimming removed 3 bases from V and 2 bases from J, with 7 bases in between. The CDR3 loop is CASSYKNTDTQYF. The CDR3, as DNA: TGTGCCAGCAGCTATAAGAACACAGATACGCAGTATTTT.

A single count supports this clonotype. J is TRBJ2-3 and V is TRBV7-9, with 9 bases that match TRBD1. The CDR3 totals 16 residues. CDR1 is SEHNR, CDR2 FQNEAQ, per germline (reference sequence). The V and J ends lost 4 bases and 3 bases, in that order; junction bases with no gene match: 8. CDR3 in DNA: TGTGCCAGCAGCTACCCGACAGGGGGGAGGACAGATACGCAGTATTTT. This gives the protein CASSYPTGGRTDTQYF.

This clonotype occurred a few times. The chain joins TRBV5-1 to TRBJ1-1; D is unresolved. Per germline, CDR1 SGHRS and CDR2 YFSETQ. Trimming left V 4 bases short and J 3 bases short, with 19 bases between. The CDR3 consists of 16 residues. The CDR3 DNA sequence: TGCGCCAGCAGCCAGTCGGTCGGCCCCCCGGACACTGAAGCTTTCTTT. Translating it yields CASSQSVGPPDTEAFF.

J is TRBJ2-3 and V is TRBV5-4, with D possibly TRBD2 on 6 matching bases. V lost 2 bases, J lost 1 base, and 14 bases lay in between. CDR1 is SGHNT, CDR2 YYREEE, per germline (reference sequence). The CDR3 is 16 residues long. The CDR3, as DNA: TGTGCCAGCAGCTTCGGGGGACCCCCCCGCACAGATACGCAGTATTTT. Translation gives CASSFGGPPRTDTQYF.

The sample holds one count of this clonotype. V usage is TRBV21-1 and J usage is TRBJ2-4. TRBV21-1 is a known pseudogene. This CDR3 spans 16 amino acids. DNA for the CDR3: TGTGCCAGCAGCAAAGGGGTCAAATTAGCCAAAAACATTCAGTACTTC. Amino acids: CASSKGVKLAKNIQYF.

This chain connects TRBV20-1 to TRBJ2-7; D gene ambiguous. The CDR3 spans 11 residues. V lost 4 bases to trimming and J lost 3 bases, with 7 bases between them. The germline V gene encodes CDR1 DFQATT and CDR2 SNEGSKA (reference sequence). The CDR3, as DNA: TGCAGTGCTAAGAACAGCTACGAGCAGTACTTC. This codes for CSAKNSYEQYF.

This chain links TRBV7-6 with TRBJ2-7; 7 nucleotides align to TRBD2. J was trimmed by 2 bases and V by 5 bases; bases with no gene match: 18. The CDR3 has 18 residues. Germline CDR1 and CDR2: SGHVS and FNYEAQ. The CDR3 is CASSRMGGTGEAPYEQYF. In DNA form, the CDR3 reads TGTGCCAGCAGCCGGATGGGAGGGACGGGGGAGGCTCCCTACGAGCAGTACTTC.

This clonotype was seen just once. The gene calls are TRBV12-3 or TRBV12-4 and TRBJ2-4; no reliable D call. V dropped 6 bases and J dropped 5 bases, with 14 bases sitting between them. This CDR3 has 14 amino acids. The CDR3 DNA reads TGTGCCAGCAGCTTAACGGGCTGGGAAAACATTCAGTACTTC. Protein sequence: CASSLTGWENIQYF.

V gene TRBV28 combines with J gene TRBJ1-5; 8 positions match TRBD1. Looked up from germline, CDR1 is MDHEN and CDR2 is SYDVKM. Trimming removed 2 bases from V and 0 bases from J; junction bases left unmatched: 9. There are 18 residues in the CDR3. The CDR3 bases are TGTGCCAGCAGTTTACCGACAGGGGCTACCTATAGCAATCAGCCCCAGCATTTT. Translation gives CASSLPTGATYSNQPQHF.

DNA of the CDR3: TGTGCCAGCAGCCCCCGTCCTGGGACAGGGGCGGGCCCCCAGCATTTT. Amino acids: CASSPRPGTGAGPQHF. V gene TRBV7-8 combines with J gene TRBJ1-5, with 10 nucleotides matching TRBD1. Germline CDR1 reads SGHVS; CDR2 reads FQNEAQ. The CDR3 contains 16 residues. The V gene end was trimmed by 5 bases and the J gene end by 10 bases; junction bases not matched to a gene: 14.